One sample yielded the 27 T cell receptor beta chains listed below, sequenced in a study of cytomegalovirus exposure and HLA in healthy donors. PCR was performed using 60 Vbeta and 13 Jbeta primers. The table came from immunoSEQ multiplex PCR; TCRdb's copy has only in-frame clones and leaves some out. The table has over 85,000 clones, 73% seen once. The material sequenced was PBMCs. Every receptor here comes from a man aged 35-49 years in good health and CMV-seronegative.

The chain's CDR3 is CAWSVLTTEQYF. For the CDR3, the DNA is TGTGCCTGGAGTGTACTTACTACCGAGCAGTACTTC. This chain joins TRBV30 and TRBJ2-7; D is ambiguous. The CDR3 totals 12 residues. Germline assignment: CDR1 GTSNPN and CDR2 SVGIG (reference sequence). V was shortened by 0 bases and J by 6 bases, with 9 bases between the two germline ends. The full variable domain, completed using reference TRBV30 and TRBJ2-7, is SQTIHQWPATLVQPVGSPLSLECTVEGTSNPNLYWYRQAAGRGLQLLFYSVGIGQISSEVPQNLSASRPQDRQFILSSKKLLLSDSGFYLCAWSVLTTEQYFGPGTRLTVT.

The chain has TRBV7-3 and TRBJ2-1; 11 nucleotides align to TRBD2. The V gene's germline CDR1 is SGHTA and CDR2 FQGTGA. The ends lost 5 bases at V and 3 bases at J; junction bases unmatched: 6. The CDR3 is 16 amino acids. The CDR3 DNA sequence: TGTGCCAGCAGCCTCAATAGCGGGGGGGACTACAATGAGCAGTTCTTC. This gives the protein CASSLNSGGDYNEQFF.

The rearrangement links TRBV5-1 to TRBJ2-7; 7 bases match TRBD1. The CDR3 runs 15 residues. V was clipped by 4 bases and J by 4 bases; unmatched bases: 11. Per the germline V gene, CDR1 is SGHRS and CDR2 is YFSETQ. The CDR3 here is CASSPRGEGAYEQYF. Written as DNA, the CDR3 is TGCGCCAGCAGCCCTCGGGGTGAGGGGGCTTACGAGCAGTACTTC.

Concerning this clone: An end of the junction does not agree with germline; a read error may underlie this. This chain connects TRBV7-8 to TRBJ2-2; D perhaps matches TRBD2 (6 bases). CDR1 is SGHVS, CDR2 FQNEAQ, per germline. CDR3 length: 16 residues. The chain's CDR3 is CTSSLAILGGTGELFF. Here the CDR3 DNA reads TGTACCAGCAGCTTAGCGATTCTCGGAGGGACCGGGGAGCTGTTTTTT. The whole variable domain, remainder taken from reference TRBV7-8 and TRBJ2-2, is GAGVSQSPRYKVAKRGQDVALRCDPISGHVSLFWYQQALGQGPEFLTYFQNEAQLDKSGLPSDRFFAERPEGSVSTLKIQRTQQEDSAVYLCTSSLAILGGTGELFFGEGSRLTVL.

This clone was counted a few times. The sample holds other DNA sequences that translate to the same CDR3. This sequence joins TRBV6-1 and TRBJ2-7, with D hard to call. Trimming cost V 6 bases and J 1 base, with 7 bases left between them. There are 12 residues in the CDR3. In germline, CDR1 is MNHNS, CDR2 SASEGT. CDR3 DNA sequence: TGTGCCAGCAGCCCTCCTTCCTACGAGCAGTACTTC. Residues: CASSPPSYEQYF.

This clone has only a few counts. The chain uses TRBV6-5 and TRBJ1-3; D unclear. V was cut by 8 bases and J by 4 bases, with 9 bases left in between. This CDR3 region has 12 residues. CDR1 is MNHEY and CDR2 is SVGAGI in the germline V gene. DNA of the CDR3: TGTGCCAGCGCGGCGCCGGGAAACACCATATATTTT. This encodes CASAAPGNTIYF.

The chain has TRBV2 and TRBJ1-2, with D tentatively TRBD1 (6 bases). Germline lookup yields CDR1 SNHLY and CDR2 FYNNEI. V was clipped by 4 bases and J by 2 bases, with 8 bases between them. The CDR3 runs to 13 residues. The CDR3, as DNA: TGTGCCAGCAGTGGACAGGAGAACTATGGCTACACCTTC. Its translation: CASSGQENYGYTF.

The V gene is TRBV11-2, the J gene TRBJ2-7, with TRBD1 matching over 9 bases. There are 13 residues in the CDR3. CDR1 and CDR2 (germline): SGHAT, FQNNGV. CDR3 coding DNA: TGTTTAAAACCGGGACAGGGTTCCTACGAGCAGTACTTC. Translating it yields CLKPGQGSYEQYF.

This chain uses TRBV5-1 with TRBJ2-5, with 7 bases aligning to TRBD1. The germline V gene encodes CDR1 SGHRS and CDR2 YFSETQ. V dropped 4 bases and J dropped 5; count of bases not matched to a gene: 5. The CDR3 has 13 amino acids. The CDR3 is CASSRGQGETQYF. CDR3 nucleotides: TGCGCCAGCAGCAGGGGGCAGGGGGAGACCCAGTACTTC.

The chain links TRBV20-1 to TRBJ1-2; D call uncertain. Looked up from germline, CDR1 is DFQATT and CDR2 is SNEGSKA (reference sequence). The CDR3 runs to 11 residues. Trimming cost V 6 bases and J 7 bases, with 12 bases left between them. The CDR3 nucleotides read TGCAGTGCCGTTGACGGAGCTGGCTACACCTTC. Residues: CSAVDGAGYTF.

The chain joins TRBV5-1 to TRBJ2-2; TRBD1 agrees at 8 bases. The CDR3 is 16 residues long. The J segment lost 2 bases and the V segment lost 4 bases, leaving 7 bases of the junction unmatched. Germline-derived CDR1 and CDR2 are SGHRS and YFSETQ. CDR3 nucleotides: TGCGCCAGCAGCCGACAGGGGCCAACCAACACCGGGGAGCTGTTTTTT. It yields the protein CASSRQGPTNTGELFF.

The CDR3 DNA follows: TGCAGCGTTCTGGCGGTACACACCTTCAACTATGGCTACACCTTC. This sequence encodes CSVLAVHTFNYGYTF. V and J are TRBV29-1 and TRBJ1-2; D remains unclear. CDR1 and CDR2 (germline): SQVTM, ANQGSEA. V shed 5 bases and J shed 2 bases, with 18 bases lying between them. The CDR3 loop spans 15 amino acids.

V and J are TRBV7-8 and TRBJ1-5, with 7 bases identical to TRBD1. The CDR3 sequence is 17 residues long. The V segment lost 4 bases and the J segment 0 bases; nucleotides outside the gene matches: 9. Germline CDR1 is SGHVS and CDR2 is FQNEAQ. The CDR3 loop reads CASSSRRDRYSNQPQHF. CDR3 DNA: TGTGCCAGCAGCTCGCGACGGGACAGATATAGCAATCAGCCCCAGCATTTT.

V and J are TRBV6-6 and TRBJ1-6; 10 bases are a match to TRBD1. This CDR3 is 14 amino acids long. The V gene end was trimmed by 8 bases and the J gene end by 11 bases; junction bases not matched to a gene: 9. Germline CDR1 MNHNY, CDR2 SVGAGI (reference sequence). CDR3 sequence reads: CASSAGTGVTPLHF. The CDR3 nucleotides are TGTGCCAGCTCCGCCGGGACAGGGGTAACACCCCTCCACTTT.

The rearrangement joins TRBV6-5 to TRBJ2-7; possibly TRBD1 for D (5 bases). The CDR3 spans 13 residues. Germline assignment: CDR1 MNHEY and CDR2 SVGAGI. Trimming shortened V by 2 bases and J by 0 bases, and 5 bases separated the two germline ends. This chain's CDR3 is CASSYDSSYEQYF. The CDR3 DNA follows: TGTGCCAGCAGTTACGACAGCTCCTACGAGCAGTACTTC.

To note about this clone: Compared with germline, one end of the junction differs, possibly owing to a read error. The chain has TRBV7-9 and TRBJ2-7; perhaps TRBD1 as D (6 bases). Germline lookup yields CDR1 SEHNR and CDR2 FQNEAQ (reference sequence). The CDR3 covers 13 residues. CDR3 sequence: CSSSLTQGYEQYF. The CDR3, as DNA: TGTTCCAGCAGCTTAACTCAGGGGTACGAGCAGTACTTC.

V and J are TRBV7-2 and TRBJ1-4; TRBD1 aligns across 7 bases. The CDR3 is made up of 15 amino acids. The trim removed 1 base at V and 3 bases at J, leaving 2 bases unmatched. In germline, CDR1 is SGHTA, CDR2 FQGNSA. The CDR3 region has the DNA TGTGCCAGCAGCTTAGGGGACAGCTCTAATGAAAAACTGTTTTTT. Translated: CASSLGDSSNEKLFF.

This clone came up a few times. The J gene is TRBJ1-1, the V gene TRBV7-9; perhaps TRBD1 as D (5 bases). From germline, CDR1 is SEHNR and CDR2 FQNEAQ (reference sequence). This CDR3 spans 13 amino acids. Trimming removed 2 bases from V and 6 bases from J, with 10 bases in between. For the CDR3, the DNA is TGTGCCAGCAGCTTATCCGGGGGGGCTGAAGCTTTCTTT. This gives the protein CASSLSGGAEAFF. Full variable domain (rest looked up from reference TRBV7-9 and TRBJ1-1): DTGVSQNPRHKITKRGQNVTFRCDPISEHNRLYWYRQTLGQGPEFLTYFQNEAQLEKSRLLSDRFSAERPKGSFSTLEIQRTEQGDSAMYLCASSLSGGAEAFFGQGTRLTVV.

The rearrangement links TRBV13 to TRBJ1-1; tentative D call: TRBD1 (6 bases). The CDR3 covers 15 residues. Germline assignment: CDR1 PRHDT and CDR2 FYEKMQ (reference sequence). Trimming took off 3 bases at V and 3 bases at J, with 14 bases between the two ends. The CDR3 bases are TGTGCCAGCAGCTTTCTGGGGGCCGGGGACACTGAAGCTTTCTTT. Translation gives CASSFLGAGDTEAFF.

The CDR3 is CASSQGRRRDTGELFF. The CDR3 DNA sequence: TGCGCCAGCAGCCAAGGTCGTCGCAGGGACACCGGGGAGCTGTTTTTT. This chain joins TRBV4-1 and TRBJ2-2; possibly TRBD1 for D (5 bases). The CDR3 has 16 residues. The V gene lost 1 base and the J gene lost 3 bases, with 12 bases spanning the gap. Germline CDR1 and CDR2: MGHRA and YSYEKL.

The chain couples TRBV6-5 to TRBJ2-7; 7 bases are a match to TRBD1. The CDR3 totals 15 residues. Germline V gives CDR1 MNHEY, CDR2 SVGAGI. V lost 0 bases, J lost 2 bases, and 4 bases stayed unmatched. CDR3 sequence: CASSYSDRSTYEQYF. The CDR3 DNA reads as TGTGCCAGCAGTTACTCGGACAGGTCGACCTACGAGCAGTACTTC.

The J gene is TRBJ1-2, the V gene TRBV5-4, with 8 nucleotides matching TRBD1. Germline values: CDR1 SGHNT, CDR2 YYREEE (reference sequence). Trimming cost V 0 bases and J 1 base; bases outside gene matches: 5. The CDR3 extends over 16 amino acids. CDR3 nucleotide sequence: TGTGCCAGCAGCTTGGCAGGGGGCCTAAGTAACTATGGCTACACCTTC. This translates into CASSLAGGLSNYGYTF.

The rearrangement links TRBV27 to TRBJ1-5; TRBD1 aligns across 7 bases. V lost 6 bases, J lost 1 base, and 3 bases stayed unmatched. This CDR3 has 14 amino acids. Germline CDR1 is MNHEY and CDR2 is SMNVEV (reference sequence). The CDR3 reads CASRKTGSNQPQHF. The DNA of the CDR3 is TGTGCCAGCAGGAAGACAGGGAGCAATCAGCCCCAGCATTTT.

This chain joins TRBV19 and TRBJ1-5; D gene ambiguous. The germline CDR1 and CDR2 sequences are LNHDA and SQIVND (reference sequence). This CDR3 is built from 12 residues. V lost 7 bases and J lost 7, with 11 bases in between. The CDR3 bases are TGTGCCAGTACCCGGTCCGGGCAGCCCCAGCATTTT. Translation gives CASTRSGQPQHF.

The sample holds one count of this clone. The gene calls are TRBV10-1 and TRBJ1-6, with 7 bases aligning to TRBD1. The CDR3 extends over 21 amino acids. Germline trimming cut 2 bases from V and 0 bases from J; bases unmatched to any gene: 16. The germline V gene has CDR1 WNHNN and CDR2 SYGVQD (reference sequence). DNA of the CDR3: TGCGCCAGCAGTGAGAAGCTCGGACAGGCCGCCCAAAGCTCCTATAATTCACCCCTCCACTTT. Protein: CASSEKLGQAAQSSYNSPLHF.

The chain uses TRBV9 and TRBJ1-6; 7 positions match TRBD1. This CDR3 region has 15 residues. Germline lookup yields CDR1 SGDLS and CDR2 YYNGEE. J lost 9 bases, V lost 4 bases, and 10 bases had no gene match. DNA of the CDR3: TGTGCCAGCAGCCTTCCGAGACAGGGACTTTCACCCCTCCACTTT. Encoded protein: CASSLPRQGLSPLHF.

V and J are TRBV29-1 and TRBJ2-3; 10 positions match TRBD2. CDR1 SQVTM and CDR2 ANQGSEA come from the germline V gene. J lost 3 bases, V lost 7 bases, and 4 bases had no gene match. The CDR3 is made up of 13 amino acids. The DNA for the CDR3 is TGCAGCGCCCAGCGGGGGGGAACAGATACGCAGTATTTT. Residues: CSAQRGGTDTQYF.